The sequence of this T cell receptor (beta chain) was determined in a study of T cells in Graves' hyperthyroidism and ophthalmopathy. Background on the study: Before treatment of any kind, peripheral blood was taken at initial diagnosis.

Germline CDR1 and CDR2: LGHDT and YNNKEL (reference sequence). V trimming: 5 bases; J trimming: 3 bases; junction bases outside the gene matches: 11. This CDR3 contains 16 residues. Amplification of TCR beta CDR3 regions used RNA as the template. Researchers ran a first-round RT-PCR on the TCR CDR3 using the HTBI primer set. A single record per CDR3 protein comes from TCRdb applying MiXCR to the multiplex PCR reads. Of approximately 200,000 distinct CDR3 sequences in the sample, approximately 20% were seen once. This clonotype occurred many times. The clonotype was recovered from a middle-aged man with Graves' hyperthyroidism. This chain links TRBV3-1 with TRBJ2-3, with TRBD1 matching over 7 bases. Sequencing was done on a sample of blood. The CDR3 here is CASSSRTGSITDTQYF. The CDR3 DNA follows: TGTGCCAGCAGCTCCCGGACAGGTTCTATTACAGATACGCAGTATTTT.